The rows below give T cell receptor beta chains drawn from one sample of a study of T cell repertoires in cytomegalovirus infection. Via MiXCR, TCRdb re-called the reads, giving one row per CDR3 protein. The repertoire holds about 530,000 distinct CDR3 sequences, with 26% as singletons. Sample: PBMCs. The source is a human donor in good health (CMV status not recorded). Some clones in this sample may be carry-over from other donors' samples. Both conserved end residues are part of each CDR3. The order of the fields is clone size, D gene, V gene, J gene, CDR3 protein, CDR3 DNA. D genes are given only for firm matches. Clone size appears in some rows only: once, few, many, or a class for an expanded clone.

>.|.|TRBV24-1|TRBJ2-1
CATSGLHEQFF
TGTGCCACCAGTGGTTTGCATGAGCAGTTCTTC
>.|.|TRBV7-2|TRBJ2-2
CASSRDSLGELFF
TGTGCCAGCAGCCGGGACTCACTCGGGGAGCTGTTTTTT
>few|.|TRBV7-2|TRBJ1-6
CASSLSRDAYNSPLHF
TGTGCCAGCAGCCTCTCGCGGGACGCCTATAATTCACCCCTCCACTTT
>many|.|TRBV6-1|TRBJ1-3
CASSEGTSGNTIYF
TGTGCCAGCAGTGAAGGAACCTCGGGAAACACCATATATTTT
>few|.|TRBV10-3|TRBJ1-1
CAISPMVGADGAEAFF
TGTGCCATCAGCCCTATGGTGGGGGCGGACGGAGCTGAAGCTTTCTTT
>few|.|TRBV7-9|TRBJ2-2
CASSHTTRTTNTGELFF
TGTGCCAGCAGTCATACAACTAGGACTACTAACACCGGGGAGCTGTTTTTT
>.|.|TRBV6-5|TRBJ1-1
CASSYSRNLEAFF
TGTGCCAGCAGTTACTCGCGAAATCTTGAAGCTTTCTTT
>few|TRBD1|TRBV24-1|TRBJ1-1
CATSDSQGASTEAFF
TGTGCCACCAGTGACTCTCAGGGGGCGTCCACTGAAGCTTTCTTT
>.|.|TRBV5-4|TRBJ2-3
CASSFGSSDTQYF
TGTGCCAGCAGCTTCGGGTCCAGCGATACGCAGTATTTT
>many|TRBD1|TRBV7-2|TRBJ1-2
CASSPDRGHYGYTF
TGTGCCAGCAGCCCGGACAGGGGGCACTATGGCTACACCTTC
>.|TRBD2|TRBV7-2|TRBJ2-5
CASSGPGGAGETQYF
TGTGCCAGCAGCGGTCCGGGGGGGGCGGGGGAGACCCAGTACTTC
>.|.|TRBV11-1|TRBJ2-2
CASSSETRTGELFF
TGTGCCAGCAGCTCAGAGACTCGGACCGGGGAGCTGTTTTTT
>.|TRBD1|TRBV19|TRBJ1-2
CASSRDRENYGYTF
TGTGCCAGTAGTAGGGACAGGGAGAACTATGGCTACACCTTC
>many|TRBD2|TRBV7-2|TRBJ2-1
CASSPGLAGGNEQFF
TGTGCCAGCAGCCCCGGACTAGCGGGAGGCAATGAGCAGTTCTTC
>once|TRBD2|TRBV20-1|TRBJ2-3
CSATSLSGRGPDTQYF
TGCAGTGCTACCAGCCTAAGCGGGAGAGGTCCAGATACGCAGTATTTT
>few|.|TRBV7-2|TRBJ2-5
CASSNRAFRYQETQYF
TGTGCCAGCAGTAATAGGGCTTTCCGGTACCAAGAGACCCAGTACTTC
>.|TRBD2|TRBV6-2/TRBV6-3|TRBJ2-2
CASSYSILAGGAGELFF
TGTGCCAGCAGTTACTCGATACTAGCGGGAGGCGCCGGGGAGCTGTTTTTT
>.|TRBD2|TRBV19|TRBJ2-1
CASTWRAGGPNEQFF
TGTGCCAGTACTTGGCGAGCGGGAGGGCCTAATGAGCAGTTCTTC
>few|TRBD2|TRBV7-2|TRBJ2-1
CASSPGMGLAGDRQFF
TGTGCCAGCAGCCCGGGAATGGGACTAGCGGGAGACAGGCAGTTCTTC
>few|TRBD2|TRBV24-1|TRBJ2-3
CATSDPTGTSDTDTQYF
TGTGCCACCAGTGATCCAACCGGGACTAGCGACACAGATACGCAGTATTTT
>.|.|TRBV27|TRBJ2-7
CASSSLGVTDYEQYF
TGTGCCAGCAGTTCTCTGGGGGTCACAGACTACGAGCAGTACTTC
>few|.|TRBV28|TRBJ2-7
CASSLWGGPAYEQYF
TGTGCCAGCAGTTTATGGGGCGGGCCTGCCTACGAGCAGTACTTC
>few|.|TRBV12-3/TRBV12-4|TRBJ2-1
CASRRGVNEQFF
TGTGCCAGCAGGCGAGGGGTGAATGAGCAGTTCTTC
>.|TRBD2|TRBV28|TRBJ2-5
CASSLVGGGAMRETQYF
TGTGCCAGCAGTTTAGTCGGGGGGGGCGCCATGCGTGAGACCCAGTACTTC
>few|.|TRBV29-1|TRBJ1-4
CSAQHSPTNEKLFF
TGCAGCGCGCAACACAGCCCAACTAATGAAAAACTGTTTTTT
>few|.|TRBV19|TRBJ1-3
CASRVDSGNTIYF
TGTGCCAGTAGGGTCGACTCTGGAAACACCATATATTTT
>.|.|TRBV7-6|TRBJ2-5
CASSLSKGLQETQYF
TGTGCCAGCAGCTTATCCAAAGGTCTCCAAGAGACCCAGTACTTC
>.|.|TRBV6-2/TRBV6-3|TRBJ2-1
CASSQSGTENGREQFF
TGTGCCAGCAGTCAATCCGGGACCGAAAACGGCCGTGAGCAGTTCTTC
>.|TRBD2|TRBV7-2|TRBJ2-1
CASSAVLAGGTNEQFF
TGTGCCAGCAGCGCCGTTCTAGCGGGAGGGACTAATGAGCAGTTCTTC